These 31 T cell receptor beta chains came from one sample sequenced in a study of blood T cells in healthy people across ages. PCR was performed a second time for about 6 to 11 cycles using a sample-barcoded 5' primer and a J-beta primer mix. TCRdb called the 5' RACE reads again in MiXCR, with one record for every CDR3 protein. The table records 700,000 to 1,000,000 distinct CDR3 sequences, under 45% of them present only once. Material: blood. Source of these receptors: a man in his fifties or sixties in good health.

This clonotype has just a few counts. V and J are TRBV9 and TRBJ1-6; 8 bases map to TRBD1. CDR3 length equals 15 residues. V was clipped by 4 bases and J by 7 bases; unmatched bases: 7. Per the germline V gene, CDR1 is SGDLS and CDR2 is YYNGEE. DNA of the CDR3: TGTGCCAGCAGCACAAGAGACAGGGGAAATTCACCCCTCCACTTT. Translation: CASSTRDRGNSPLHF.

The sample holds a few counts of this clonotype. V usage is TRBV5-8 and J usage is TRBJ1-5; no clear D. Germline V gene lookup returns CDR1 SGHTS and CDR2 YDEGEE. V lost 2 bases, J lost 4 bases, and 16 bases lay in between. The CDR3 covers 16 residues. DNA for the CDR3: TGTGCCAGCAGCTTTTCCCCCGGGTTAAAAAATCAGCCCCAGCATTTT. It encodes CASSFSPGLKNQPQHF.

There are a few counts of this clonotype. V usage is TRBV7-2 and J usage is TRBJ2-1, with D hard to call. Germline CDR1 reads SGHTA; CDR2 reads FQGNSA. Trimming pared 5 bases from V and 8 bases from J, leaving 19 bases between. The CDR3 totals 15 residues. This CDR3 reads CASSPNGLSSDEQFF. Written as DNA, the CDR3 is TGTGCCAGCAGCCCAAACGGCCTTTCATCGGATGAGCAGTTCTTC.

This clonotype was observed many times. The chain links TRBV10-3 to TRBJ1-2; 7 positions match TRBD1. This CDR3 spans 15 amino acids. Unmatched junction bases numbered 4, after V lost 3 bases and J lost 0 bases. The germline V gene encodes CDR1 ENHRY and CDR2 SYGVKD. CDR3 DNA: TGTGCCATCAGTGATCGGACAGGAGCTAACTATGGCTACACCTTC. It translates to CAISDRTGANYGYTF.

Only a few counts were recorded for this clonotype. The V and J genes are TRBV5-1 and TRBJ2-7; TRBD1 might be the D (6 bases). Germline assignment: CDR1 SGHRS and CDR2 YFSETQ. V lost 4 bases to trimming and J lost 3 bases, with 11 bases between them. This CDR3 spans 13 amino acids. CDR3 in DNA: TGCGCCAGCAGCGGCCGGGACAACTACGAGCAGTACTTC. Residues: CASSGRDNYEQYF. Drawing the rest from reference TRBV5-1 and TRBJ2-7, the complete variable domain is KAGVTQTPRYLIKTRGQQVTLSCSPISGHRSVSWYQQTPGQGLQFLFEYFSETQRNKGNFPGRFSGRQFSNSRSEMNVSTLELGDSALYLCASSGRDNYEQYFGPGTRLTVT.

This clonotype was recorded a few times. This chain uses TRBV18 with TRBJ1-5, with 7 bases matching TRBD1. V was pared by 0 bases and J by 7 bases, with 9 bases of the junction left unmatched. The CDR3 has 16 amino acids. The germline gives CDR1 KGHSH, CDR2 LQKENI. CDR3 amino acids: CASSPPGQASGQPQHF. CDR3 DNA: TGTGCCAGCTCACCACCTGGACAGGCCAGCGGCCAGCCCCAGCATTTT.

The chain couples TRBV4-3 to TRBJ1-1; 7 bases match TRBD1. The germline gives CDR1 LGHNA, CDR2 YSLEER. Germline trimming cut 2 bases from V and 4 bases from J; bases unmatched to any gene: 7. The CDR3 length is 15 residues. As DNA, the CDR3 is TGCGCCAGCAGCCAAAACAGGGGATGGAGCACTGAAGCTTTCTTT. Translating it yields CASSQNRGWSTEAFF.

The CDR3 bases are TGCAGCACCCGACAGGGGGCAGTTTCTCCGAACACTGAAGCTTTCTTT. Amino acids: CSTRQGAVSPNTEAFF. This rearrangement joins TRBV29-1 to TRBJ1-1; 10 nucleotides line up with TRBD1. Germline CDR1 and CDR2: SQVTM and ANQGSEA. The CDR3 extends over 16 amino acids. J was trimmed by 1 base and V by 8 bases; bases with no gene match: 13. The whole variable domain, remainder taken from reference TRBV29-1 and TRBJ1-1, is SAVISQKPSRDICQRGTSLTIQCQVDSQVTMMFWYRQQPGQSLTLIATANQGSEATYESGFVIDKFPISRPNLTFSTLTVSNMSPEDSSIYLCSTRQGAVSPNTEAFFGQGTRLTVV.

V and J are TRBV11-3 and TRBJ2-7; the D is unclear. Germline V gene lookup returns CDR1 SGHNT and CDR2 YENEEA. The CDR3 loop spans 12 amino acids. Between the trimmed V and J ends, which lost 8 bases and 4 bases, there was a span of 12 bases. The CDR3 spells CASGPRKYEQYF. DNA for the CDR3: TGTGCCAGCGGACCGAGGAAGTACGAGCAGTACTTC.

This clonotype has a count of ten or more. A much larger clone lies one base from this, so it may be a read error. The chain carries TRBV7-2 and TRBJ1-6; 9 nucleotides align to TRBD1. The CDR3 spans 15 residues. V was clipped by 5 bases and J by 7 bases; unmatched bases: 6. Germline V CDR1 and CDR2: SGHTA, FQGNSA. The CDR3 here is CASSRGTGLNSPLHF. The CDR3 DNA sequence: TGTGCCAGCAGCAGGGGGACAGGGTTAAATTCACCCCTCCACTTT.

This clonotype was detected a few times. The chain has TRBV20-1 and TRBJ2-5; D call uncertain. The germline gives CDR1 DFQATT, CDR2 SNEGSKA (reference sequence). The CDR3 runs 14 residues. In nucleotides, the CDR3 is TGCAGCGCCTTTGTCACGAAACTCCAAGAGACCCAGTACTTC. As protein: CSAFVTKLQETQYF.

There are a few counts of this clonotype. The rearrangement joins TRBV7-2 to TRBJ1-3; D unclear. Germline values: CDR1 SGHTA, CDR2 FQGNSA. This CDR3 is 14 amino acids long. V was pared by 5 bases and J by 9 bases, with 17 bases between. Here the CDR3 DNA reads TGTGCCAGCAGCACGGAGCTGATAAGCGGCACCATATATTTT. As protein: CASSTELISGTIYF.

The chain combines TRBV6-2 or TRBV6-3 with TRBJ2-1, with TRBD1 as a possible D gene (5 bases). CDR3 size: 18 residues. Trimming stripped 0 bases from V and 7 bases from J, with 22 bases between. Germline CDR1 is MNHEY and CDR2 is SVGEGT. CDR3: CASSYSHPGQGIGNEQFF. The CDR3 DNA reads TGTGCCAGCAGTTACTCTCATCCCGGCCAGGGTATTGGTAATGAGCAGTTCTTC.

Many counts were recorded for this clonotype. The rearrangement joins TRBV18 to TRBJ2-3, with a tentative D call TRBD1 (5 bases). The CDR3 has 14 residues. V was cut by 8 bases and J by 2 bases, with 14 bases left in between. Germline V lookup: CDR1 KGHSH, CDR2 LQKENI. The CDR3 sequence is CASRQDRNTDTQYF. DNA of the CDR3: TGTGCCAGCCGCCAAGACAGAAACACAGATACGCAGTATTTT.

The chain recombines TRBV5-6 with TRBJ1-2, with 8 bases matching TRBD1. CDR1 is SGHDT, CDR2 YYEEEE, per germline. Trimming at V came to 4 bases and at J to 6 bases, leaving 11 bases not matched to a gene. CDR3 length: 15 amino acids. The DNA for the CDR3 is TGTGCCAGCAGCATAGGGACAGGAGCCTACGATGGCTACACCTTC. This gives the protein CASSIGTGAYDGYTF.

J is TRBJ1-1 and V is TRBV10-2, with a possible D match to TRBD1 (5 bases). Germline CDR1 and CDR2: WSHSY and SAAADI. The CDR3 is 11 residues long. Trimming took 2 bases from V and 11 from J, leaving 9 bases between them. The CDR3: CASSERTIAFF. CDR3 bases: TGCGCCAGCAGTGAGCGGACAATCGCTTTCTTT.

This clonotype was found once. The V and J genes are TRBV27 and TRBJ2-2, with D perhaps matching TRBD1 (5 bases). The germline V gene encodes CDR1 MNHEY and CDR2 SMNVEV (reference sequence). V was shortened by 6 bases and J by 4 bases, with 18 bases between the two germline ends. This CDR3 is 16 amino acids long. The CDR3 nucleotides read TGTGCCAGCAGCCCGTTGCAGGGTTTTGTCACCGGGGAGCTGTTTTTT. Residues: CASSPLQGFVTGELFF.

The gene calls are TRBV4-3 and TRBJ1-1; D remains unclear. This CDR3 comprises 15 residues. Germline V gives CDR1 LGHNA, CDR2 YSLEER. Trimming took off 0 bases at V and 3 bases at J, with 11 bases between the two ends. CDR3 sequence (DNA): TGCGCCAGCAGCCAAGAAAACATCCTGGACACTGAAGCTTTCTTT. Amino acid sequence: CASSQENILDTEAFF.

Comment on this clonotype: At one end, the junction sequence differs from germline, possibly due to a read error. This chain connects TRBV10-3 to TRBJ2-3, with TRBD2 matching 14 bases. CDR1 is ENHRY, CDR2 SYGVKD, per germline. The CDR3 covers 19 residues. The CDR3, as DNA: TGTGCCACCAGTGATCGGACTAGCGGGGGGAGAACTAGCACAGATACGCAGTATTTT. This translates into CATSDRTSGGRTSTDTQYF.

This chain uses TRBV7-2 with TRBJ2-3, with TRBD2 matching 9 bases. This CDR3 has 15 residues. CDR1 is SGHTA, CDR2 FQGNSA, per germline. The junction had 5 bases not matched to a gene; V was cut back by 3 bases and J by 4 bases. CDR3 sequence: CASSLKRGAPDTQYF. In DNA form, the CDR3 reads TGTGCCAGCAGCTTGAAGCGGGGGGCGCCAGATACGCAGTATTTT.

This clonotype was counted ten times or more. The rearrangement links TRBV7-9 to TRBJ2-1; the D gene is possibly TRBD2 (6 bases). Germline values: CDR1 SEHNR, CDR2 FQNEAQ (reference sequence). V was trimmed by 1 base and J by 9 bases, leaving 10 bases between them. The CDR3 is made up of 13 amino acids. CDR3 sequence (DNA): TGTGCCAGCAGCTTAGGGCAGGGAGGTGAGCAGTTCTTC. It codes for CASSLGQGGEQFF.

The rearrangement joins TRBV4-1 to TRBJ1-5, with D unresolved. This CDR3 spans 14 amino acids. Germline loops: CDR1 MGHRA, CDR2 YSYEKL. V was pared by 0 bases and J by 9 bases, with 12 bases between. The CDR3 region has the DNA TGCGCCAGCAGCCAAGAGACGGGAATTCTGCCCCAGCATTTT. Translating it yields CASSQETGILPQHF.

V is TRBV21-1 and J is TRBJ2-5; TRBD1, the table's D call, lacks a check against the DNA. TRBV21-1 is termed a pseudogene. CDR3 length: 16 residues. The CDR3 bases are TGTGCCAGCAGGCCAGTTAGGGACAGGTCCCCAGAGACCCAGTACTTC. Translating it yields CASRPVRDRSPETQYF.

The CDR3 DNA reads as TGTGCCAGTAGTAACTCAGACAGGCACGGCTACACCTTC. Translated: CASSNSDRHGYTF. The chain employs TRBV19 and TRBJ1-2, with a possible D match to TRBD1 (6 bases). CDR1 and CDR2 from the germline V gene are LNHDA and SQIVND (reference sequence). Trimming removed 4 bases from V and 8 bases from J, with 14 bases in between. CDR3 length: 13 residues. Based on the CDR3 plus reference TRBV19 and TRBJ1-2, the full variable domain is DGGITQSPKYLFRKEGQNVTLSCEQNLNHDAMYWYRQDPGQGLRLIYYSQIVNDFQKGDIAEGYSVSREKKESFPLTVTSAQKNPTAFYLCASSNSDRHGYTFGSGTRLTVV.

The CDR3 DNA reads TGTGCCAGCAGTTACACCGGGACTAGCGGGCGCGAGCAGTTCTTC. This encodes CASSYTGTSGREQFF. The chain uses TRBV6-5 and TRBJ2-1, with TRBD2 matching over 12 bases. V was clipped by 2 bases and J by 10 bases; unmatched bases: 6. Germline-derived CDR1 and CDR2 are MNHEY and SVGAGI. The CDR3 has 15 residues.

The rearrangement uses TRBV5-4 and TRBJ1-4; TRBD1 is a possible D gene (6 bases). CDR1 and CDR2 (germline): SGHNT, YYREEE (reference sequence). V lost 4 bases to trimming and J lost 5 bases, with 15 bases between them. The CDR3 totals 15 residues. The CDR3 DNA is TGTGCCAGCAGCCGGGGGGACATGCGGAATGAAAAACTGTTTTTT. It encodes CASSRGDMRNEKLFF.

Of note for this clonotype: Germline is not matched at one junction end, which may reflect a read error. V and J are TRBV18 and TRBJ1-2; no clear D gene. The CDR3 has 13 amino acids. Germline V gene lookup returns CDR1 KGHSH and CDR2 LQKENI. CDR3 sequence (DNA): TGTGCCAGCGCACCCGTTGGGGTCGCTGGCTACACCTTC. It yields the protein CASAPVGVAGYTF.

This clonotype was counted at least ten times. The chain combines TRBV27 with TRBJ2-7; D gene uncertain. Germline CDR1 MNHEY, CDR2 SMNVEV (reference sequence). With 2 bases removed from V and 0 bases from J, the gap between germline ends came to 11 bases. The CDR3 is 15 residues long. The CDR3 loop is CASSLVGSGSYEQYF. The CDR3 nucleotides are TGTGCCAGCAGTTTAGTTGGGTCTGGCTCCTACGAGCAGTACTTC.

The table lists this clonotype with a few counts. Here the CDR3 reads CSAVGDSTYEQFF. Here the CDR3 DNA reads TGCAGCGCCGTGGGAGACTCCACCTATGAGCAGTTCTTC. The rearrangement joins TRBV29-1 to TRBJ2-1; D may be TRBD2 (5 bases). The V end lost 7 bases, the J end lost 8 bases, and 18 bases lay between the germline ends. The CDR3 loop spans 13 amino acids. The germline CDR1 and CDR2 sequences are SQVTM and ANQGSEA.

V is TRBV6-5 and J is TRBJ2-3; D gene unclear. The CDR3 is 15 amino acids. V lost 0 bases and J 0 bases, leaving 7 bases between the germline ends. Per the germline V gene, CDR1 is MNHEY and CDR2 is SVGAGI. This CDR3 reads CASSYSGRSTDTQYF. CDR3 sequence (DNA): TGTGCCAGCAGTTACTCGGGCAGAAGCACAGATACGCAGTATTTT.

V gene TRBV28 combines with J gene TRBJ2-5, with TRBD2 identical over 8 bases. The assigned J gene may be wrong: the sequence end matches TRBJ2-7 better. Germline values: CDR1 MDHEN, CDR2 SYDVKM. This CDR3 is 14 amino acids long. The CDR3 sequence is CASSVHGGAYEQYF. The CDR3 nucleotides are TGTGCCAGCAGTGTCCACGGGGGGGCCTACGAGCAGTACTTC.